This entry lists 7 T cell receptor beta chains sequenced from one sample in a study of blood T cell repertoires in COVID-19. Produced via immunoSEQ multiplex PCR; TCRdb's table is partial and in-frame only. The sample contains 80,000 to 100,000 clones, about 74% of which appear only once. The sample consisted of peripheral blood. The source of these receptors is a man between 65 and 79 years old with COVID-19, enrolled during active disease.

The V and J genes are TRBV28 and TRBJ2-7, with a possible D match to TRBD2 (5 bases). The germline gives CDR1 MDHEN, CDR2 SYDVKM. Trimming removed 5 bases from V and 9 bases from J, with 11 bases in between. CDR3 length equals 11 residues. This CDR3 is CASSSWERQYF. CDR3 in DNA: TGTGCCAGCAGTAGTTGGGAGCGGCAGTACTTC.

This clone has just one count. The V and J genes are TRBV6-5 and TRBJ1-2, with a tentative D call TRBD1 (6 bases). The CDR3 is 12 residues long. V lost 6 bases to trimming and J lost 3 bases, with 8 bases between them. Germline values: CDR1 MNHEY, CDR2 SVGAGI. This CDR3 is CASRDSHYGYTF. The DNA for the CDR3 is TGTGCCAGCAGGGACAGCCACTATGGCTACACCTTC.

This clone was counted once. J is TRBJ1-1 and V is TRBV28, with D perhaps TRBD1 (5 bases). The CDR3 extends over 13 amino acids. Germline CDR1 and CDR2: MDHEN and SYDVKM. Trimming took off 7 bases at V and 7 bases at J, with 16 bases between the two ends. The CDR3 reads CASTVTDEIEAFF. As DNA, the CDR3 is TGTGCCAGCACCGTGACAGATGAAATTGAAGCTTTCTTT.

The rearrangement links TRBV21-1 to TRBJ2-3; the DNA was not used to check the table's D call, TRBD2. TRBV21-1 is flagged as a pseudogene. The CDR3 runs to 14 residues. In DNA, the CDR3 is TGTGCCAGCAGTCGAGTAGCGGGCGGGGATACGCAGTATTTT. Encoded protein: CASSRVAGGDTQYF.

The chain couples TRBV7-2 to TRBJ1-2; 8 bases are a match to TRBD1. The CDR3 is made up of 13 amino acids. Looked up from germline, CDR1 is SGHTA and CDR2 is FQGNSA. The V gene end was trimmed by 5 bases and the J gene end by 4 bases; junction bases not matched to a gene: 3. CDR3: CASSRTGSYGYTF. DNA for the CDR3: TGTGCCAGCAGCCGGACAGGGAGCTATGGCTACACCTTC.

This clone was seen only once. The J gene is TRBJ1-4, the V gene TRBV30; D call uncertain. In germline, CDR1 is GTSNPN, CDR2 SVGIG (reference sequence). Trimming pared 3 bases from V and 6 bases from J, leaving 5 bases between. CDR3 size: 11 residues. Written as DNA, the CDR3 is TGTGCCTGGAGCACTTATGAAAAACTGTTTTTT. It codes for CAWSTYEKLFF.

The CDR3 loop is CASSLGTDLLLYEQYF. CDR3 bases: TGTGCCAGCAGCTTAGGGACAGACCTACTCCTCTACGAGCAGTACTTC. The chain carries TRBV7-2 and TRBJ2-7; a weak D match, TRBD1 (6 bases). The CDR3 spans 16 residues. Germline lookup yields CDR1 SGHTA and CDR2 FQGNSA. The V end lost 1 base, the J end lost 3 bases, and 16 bases lay between the germline ends. The full variable domain, its missing parts supplied by reference TRBV7-2 and TRBJ2-7, is GAGVSQSPSNKVTEKGKDVELRCDPISGHTALYWYRQSLGQGLEFLIYFQGNSAPDKSGLPSDRFSAERTGGSVSTLTIQRTQQEDSAVYLCASSLGTDLLLYEQYFGPGTRLTVT.